A selection of T cell receptor beta chains follows, all from one sample in a study of T-cell reconstitution after alpha-beta-depleted transplantation in children. TCRdb reanalysed the PCR reads using MiXCR and keeps one entry per CDR3 protein. The repertoire holds some 200,000 distinct CDR3 sequences, about 15% seen once, with less than 15% in the top ten. Source: PBMCs from the stem cell graft donor, taken from the stem cell graft. The receptors originated from a human donor who donated a stem cell graft to a child with acute lymphoblastic leukemia. The CDR3 runs from the conserved cysteine through the conserved F or W. Each record gives: D gene, V gene, CDR3 protein. D genes are given only for firm matches.

-	TRBV12-3/TRBV12-4	CASRGDLRYEQYF
-	TRBV3-1	CASSQALGRPSYNEQFF
-	TRBV6-5	CASSYDSATGELFF
-	TRBV20-1	CSAENAETPSGDEQYF
TRBD2	TRBV27	CASRRREASGRTDTQYF
-	TRBV7-9	CASSPFLDEQYF
-	TRBV28	CASYGGNEKLFF
TRBD1	TRBV5-5	CASSSDRVGDQPQHF
-	TRBV20-1	CSAREGGGRPRSSYNEQFF
-	TRBV7-9	CASSTPVGDYGYTF